The 30 T cell receptor beta chains below were found in one sample sequenced in a study of blood T cells in healthy people across ages (dated by TCRdb to the mid-2010s). Library prep was done by 5' RACE. Sequencing instrument: Illumina HiSeq 2500. A second PCR of roughly 7 to 12 cycles was performed with a sample-barcoded 5' primer and a J-beta primer mix. Using fastp at Q25 and MiXCR, TCRdb reprocessed the public reads and kept productive beta chains. Each entry merges the rows of one CDR3 protein and shows their most common DNA and genes. For this sample there are some 640,000 distinct CDR3 sequences; over 45% appear just once. The ten largest clones capture roughly 31% of the sample. The sample taken for sequencing was blood. Every receptor here comes from a woman aged 55-69 years in good health.

This clonotype was recorded only once. The chain recombines TRBV20-1 with TRBJ2-3, with 11 bases identical to TRBD2. There are 17 residues in the CDR3. Germline V gene sequence: CDR1 DFQATT, CDR2 SNEGSKA (reference sequence). J was trimmed by 6 bases and V by 0 bases; bases with no gene match: 11. The CDR3 bases are TGCAGTGCTAGAGATTGGGTAGCGGGAGGGGACGGGGATACGCAGTATTTT. It specifies CSARDWVAGGDGDTQYF.

In its sample, this clonotype was seen many times. The J gene is TRBJ2-1, the V gene TRBV9, with TRBD2 as a possible D gene (6 bases). The CDR3 sequence is 16 residues long. The V end was cut by 3 bases, the J end by 4 bases, with 17 bases between. The germline V gene encodes CDR1 SGDLS and CDR2 YYNGEE. In DNA form, the CDR3 reads TGTGCCAGCAGCGCTCCGGGGACTGGCTCTTACAATGAGCAGTTCTTC. Translating gives CASSAPGTGSYNEQFF.

This clonotype was observed a few times. The V gene is TRBV12-3 or TRBV12-4, the J gene TRBJ2-7; TRBD2 matches at 8 bases. The CDR3 runs 15 residues. J lost 3 bases, V lost 2 bases, and 6 bases had no gene match. The CDR3 loop is CASSLSRGGFYEQYF. CDR3 sequence (DNA): TGTGCCAGCAGTTTAAGTCGCGGGGGGTTCTACGAGCAGTACTTC.

The chain recombines TRBV3-1 with TRBJ1-4; 7 nucleotides match TRBD1. The CDR3 is 15 amino acids. Germline CDR1 LGHDT, CDR2 YNNKEL (reference sequence). Trimming at V came to 3 bases and at J to 4 bases, leaving 5 bases not matched to a gene. CDR3 region: CASSHSDRFNEKLFF. The CDR3 nucleotides are TGTGCCAGCAGCCACTCGGACAGGTTTAATGAAAAACTGTTTTTT.

The chain has TRBV20-1 and TRBJ2-1, with TRBD2 as a possible D gene (5 bases). Looked up from germline, CDR1 is DFQATT and CDR2 is SNEGSKA (reference sequence). The ends were cut back, 0 bases at V and 5 bases at J, with 14 bases in the middle. The CDR3 sequence is 15 residues long. The CDR3 nucleotides read TGCAGTGCTAGAGATGCCGGAGGCGTAAACAATGAGCAGTTCTTC. Translated, it gives CSARDAGGVNNEQFF.

The V call is TRBV10-3, the J call TRBJ2-4; no definite D call. The J call may be faulty, since TRBJ2-7 better matches the DNA end. Germline V gene sequence: CDR1 ENHRY, CDR2 SYGVKD. The CDR3 is made up of 11 amino acids. The CDR3 DNA reads as TGTGCCATCAGTGAGAGAGGCGAGCAGTACTTC. Its protein product is CAISERGEQYF.

In this sample, this clonotype turned up a few times. V and J are TRBV4-3 and TRBJ2-1; D unclear. The CDR3 runs to 15 residues. Germline CDR1 is LGHNA and CDR2 is YSLEER. Deletions cut 0 bases from V and 5 bases from J, with 11 bases between. The CDR3 DNA reads TGCGCCAGCAGCCAAGATCTGGGCACCAACAATGAGCAGTTCTTC. This gives the protein CASSQDLGTNNEQFF.

The rearrangement joins TRBV10-3 to TRBJ2-7; 7 nucleotides match TRBD2. This CDR3 comprises 18 residues. The germline V gene has CDR1 ENHRY and CDR2 SYGVKD. Unmatched junction bases numbered 24, after V lost 7 bases and J lost 6 bases. Here the CDR3 reads CAITRRTLAAGGPSEQYF. CDR3 bases: TGTGCCATCACCCGAAGGACGCTAGCGGCAGGAGGGCCCAGCGAGCAGTACTTC.

The CDR3: CASSERRGILSGANVLTF. The DNA of the CDR3 is TGTGCCAGCAGTGAAAGGAGAGGGATACTCTCTGGGGCCAACGTCCTGACTTTC. The rearrangement uses TRBV2 and TRBJ2-6, with TRBD2 as a possible D gene (5 bases). The V end lost 2 bases, the J end lost 0 bases, and 14 bases lay between the germline ends. This CDR3 spans 18 amino acids. CDR1 is SNHLY, CDR2 FYNNEI, per germline.

The genes are TRBV7-2 and TRBJ2-1; TRBD1 aligns across 7 bases. Germline V lookup: CDR1 SGHTA, CDR2 FQGNSA. V shed 5 bases, J shed 12 bases, and the junction held 7 bases outside the gene matches. This CDR3 has 12 residues. DNA for the CDR3: TGTGCCAGCAGCCACAGGGGCATCGGGCAGTTCTTC. Translated, it gives CASSHRGIGQFF.

CDR3 protein: CSAPPAGSYNEQFF. As DNA, the CDR3 is TGCAGTGCTCCCCCGGCGGGTTCCTACAATGAGCAGTTCTTC. The gene calls are TRBV20-1 and TRBJ2-1; possible D gene TRBD2, 5 bases. With 5 bases removed from V and 1 base from J, the gap between germline ends came to 12 bases. The CDR3 is made up of 14 amino acids. The germline CDR1 and CDR2 sequences are DFQATT and SNEGSKA (reference sequence).

The rearrangement uses TRBV20-1 and TRBJ2-5; 9 positions match TRBD2. Germline values: CDR1 DFQATT, CDR2 SNEGSKA (reference sequence). J was trimmed by 11 bases and V by 3 bases; bases with no gene match: 10. The CDR3 is 13 amino acids. The CDR3 DNA reads as TGCAGTGCTAGGCCGGGACTAGCCTTTGAGCAGTACTTC. This encodes CSARPGLAFEQYF.

The chain is built from TRBV18 and TRBJ1-2, with 12 nucleotides matching TRBD1. This CDR3 has 20 amino acids. Germline V CDR1 and CDR2: KGHSH, LQKENI. The V gene end was trimmed by 2 bases and the J gene end by 4 bases; junction bases not matched to a gene: 17. DNA for the CDR3: TGTGCCAGCTCACCAACTCTCCCGGGACAGGGGGCGCGTTATAGCTATGGCTACACCTTC. Encoded protein: CASSPTLPGQGARYSYGYTF.

This clonotype was detected a few times. V gene TRBV6-1 combines with J gene TRBJ2-1; 9 nucleotides match TRBD1. This CDR3 contains 16 residues. Germline V gene sequence: CDR1 MNHNS, CDR2 SASEGT. The J segment lost 6 bases and the V segment lost 4 bases, leaving 10 bases of the junction unmatched. The CDR3 reads CASSARRDRAFNEQFF. The CDR3 coding sequence is TGTGCCAGCAGTGCCCGACGGGACAGGGCTTTCAATGAGCAGTTCTTC.

This clonotype has just a few counts. The chain links TRBV2 to TRBJ2-3, with D possibly being TRBD2 (6 bases). The CDR3 is 14 amino acids. CDR1 and CDR2 from the germline V gene are SNHLY and FYNNEI. The CDR3 sequence: CATPAGTPPIPQYF. For the CDR3, the DNA is TGTGCGACTCCAGCCGGGACTCCTCCCATTCCGCAGTATTTT.

There are a few counts of this clonotype. J is TRBJ2-7 and V is TRBV7-3; no clear D gene. Matching the DNA end better, TRBJ2-5 makes the J call doubtful. This CDR3 contains 13 residues. Germline values: CDR1 SGHTA, CDR2 FQGTGA. In DNA, the CDR3 is TGTGCCAGCAGCTTAACAAGGACGGAGACCCAGTACTTC. Amino acid sequence: CASSLTRTETQYF.

This chain uses TRBV7-3 with TRBJ2-3, with D possibly TRBD2 on 6 matching bases. Trimming cost V 2 bases and J 6 bases, with 15 bases left between them. The CDR3 runs to 15 residues. Germline CDR1 and CDR2: SGHTA and FQGTGA. The CDR3 DNA follows: TGTGCCAGCAGCTTAGACGGGAGAAAGGCTGATACGCAGTATTTT. Translating gives CASSLDGRKADTQYF.

The chain carries TRBV18 and TRBJ1-1, with D perhaps TRBD1 (6 bases). The CDR3 runs 15 residues. From germline, CDR1 is KGHSH and CDR2 LQKENI. V shed 4 bases and J shed 5 bases, with 17 bases lying between them. In DNA form, the CDR3 reads TGTGCCAGCTCACAGGGAACAGGGACAAGGACTGAAGCTTTCTTT. Its protein is CASSQGTGTRTEAFF.

With respect to this clonotype: A read error may explain this, as a much larger clone is one base away. J is TRBJ2-1 and V is TRBV7-3, with TRBD2 matching 8 bases. V lost 5 bases and J lost 2; bases outside the gene matches: 2. This CDR3 is built from 14 residues. Per the germline V gene, CDR1 is SGHTA and CDR2 is FQGTGA. The CDR3 DNA follows: TGTGCCAGCAGCCGGGGACTAGCCTACAATGAGCAGTTCTTC. Its protein product is CASSRGLAYNEQFF.

The rearrangement uses TRBV20-1 and TRBJ2-7; 7 bases fit TRBD2. Looked up from germline, CDR1 is DFQATT and CDR2 is SNEGSKA (reference sequence). CDR3 size: 15 residues. J lost 0 bases, V lost 2 bases, and 7 bases had no gene match. CDR3 coding DNA: TGCAGTGCTAGATGGGGGAGGACTAGCTCCTACGAGCAGTACTTC. It codes for CSARWGRTSSYEQYF.

The V and J genes are TRBV7-9 and TRBJ1-4, with no clear D. The CDR3 has 16 amino acids. Trimming pared 3 bases from V and 7 bases from J, leaving 18 bases between. Germline V gene lookup returns CDR1 SEHNR and CDR2 FQNEAQ (reference sequence). The chain's CDR3 is CASSLGSGRHSEKLFF. The DNA for the CDR3 is TGTGCCAGCAGCTTGGGCTCCGGCAGACACTCTGAAAAACTGTTTTTT.

In its sample, this clonotype was seen a few times. The J gene is TRBJ2-7, the V gene TRBV6-6; TRBD2 matches 7 bases. V gave up 6 bases and J gave up 3 bases; unmatched junction bases: 8. The CDR3 is 14 residues long. Germline lookup yields CDR1 MNHNY and CDR2 SVGAGI (reference sequence). CDR3 protein: CASSHGGSRYEQYF. The CDR3 nucleotides are TGTGCCAGCAGCCACGGGGGGAGTCGCTACGAGCAGTACTTC.

Many counts were recorded for this clonotype. One base away lies a much larger clone, so this may be a sequencing read error. The CDR3 sequence is CASSDYAARETQYF. Here the CDR3 DNA reads TGTGCCAGCAGTGACTATGCAGCACGGGAGACCCAGTACTTC. The rearrangement joins TRBV6-5 to TRBJ2-5, with D maybe TRBD2 (5 bases). Germline V gene sequence: CDR1 MNHEY, CDR2 SVGAGI. This CDR3 is built from 14 residues. V was cut by 5 bases and J by 5 bases, with 15 bases left in between.

This chain uses TRBV28 with TRBJ1-5; 10 nucleotides match TRBD1. Germline CDR1 MDHEN, CDR2 SYDVKM. With 6 bases clipped from V and 4 bases from J, the junction kept 9 bases outside the gene matches. The CDR3 covers 16 residues. In nucleotides, the CDR3 is TGTGCCAGCAGCCTTAGACAGGGGGCCTTTAATCAGCCCCAGCATTTT. Translated: CASSLRQGAFNQPQHF.

This clonotype came up a few times. The V call is TRBV29-1, the J call TRBJ2-2; D tentatively fits TRBD1 or TRBD2 (5 bases each). Per the germline V gene, CDR1 is SQVTM and CDR2 is ANQGSEA. This CDR3 spans 13 amino acids. The V gene lost 4 bases and the J gene lost 4 bases, with 10 bases spanning the gap. CDR3 coding DNA: TGCAGCGTTGGCAGGGCGGGCACCGGGGAGCTGTTTTTT. As protein: CSVGRAGTGELFF.

This clonotype was observed a handful of times. The chain couples TRBV28 to TRBJ2-5, with 7 bases fitting TRBD2. J lost 3 bases, V lost 3 bases, and 7 bases had no gene match. The CDR3 extends over 15 amino acids. Germline lookup yields CDR1 MDHEN and CDR2 SYDVKM. CDR3 nucleotide sequence: TGTGCCAGCAGTTTTTTGCGGGGGTCGAAAGAGACCCAGTACTTC. It encodes CASSFLRGSKETQYF.

This clonotype was seen a handful of times. A read error may produce the germline difference seen at one junction end. This chain links TRBV10-3 with TRBJ1-1; no clear D. There are 13 residues in the CDR3. Germline assignment: CDR1 ENHRY and CDR2 SYGVKD. CDR3 sequence: CATSEQTNTEAFF. In DNA, the CDR3 is TGTGCCACCAGTGAGCAGACGAACACTGAAGCTTTCTTT.

This chain connects TRBV7-3 to TRBJ2-7; 9 nucleotides agree with TRBD1. The CDR3 runs 14 residues. Per germline, CDR1 SGHTA and CDR2 FQGTGA. Unmatched junction bases numbered 7, after V lost 5 bases and J lost 5 bases. The CDR3: CASSPTGGKDEQYF. The CDR3 DNA reads as TGTGCCAGCAGCCCAACAGGGGGCAAGGACGAGCAGTACTTC. Filled out from reference TRBV7-3 and TRBJ2-7, the complete variable domain reads GAGVSQTPSNKVTEKGKYVELRCDPISGHTALYWYRQSLGQGPEFLIYFQGTGAADDSGLPNDRFFAVRPEGSVSTLKIQRTERGDSAVYLCASSPTGGKDEQYFGPGTRLTVT.

This chain uses TRBV4-2 with TRBJ2-1, with D hard to call. Germline V lookup: CDR1 LGHNA, CDR2 YNFKEQ. Trimming removed 3 bases at V and 5 bases at J, with 17 bases between. This CDR3 region has 16 residues. This CDR3 is CASSQINPGPDNEQFF. The CDR3 DNA reads as TGTGCCAGCAGCCAGATAAATCCGGGTCCAGACAATGAGCAGTTCTTC.

This clonotype was recorded a few times. V usage is TRBV29-1 and J usage is TRBJ2-7; 10 nucleotides align to TRBD1. The germline V gene has CDR1 SQVTM and CDR2 ANQGSEA. This CDR3 is 13 amino acids long. Trimming took 4 bases from V and 6 from J; bases not matched to a gene: 6. In DNA, the CDR3 is TGCAGCGTTGCCGAGACAGGGGGCCCCGAGCAGTACTTC. This translates into CSVAETGGPEQYF.